What follows are 5 T cell receptor beta chains derived from one specimen sequenced in a study of blood T cell repertoires in COVID-19. Produced via immunoSEQ multiplex PCR; TCRdb's table is partial and in-frame only. This sample has about 210,000 clones, with about 89% found just once. The specimen sequenced was PBMCs or T cells enriched from blood (not recorded which). The receptors come from a woman younger than 35 who had recovered from COVID-19.

The chain links TRBV19 to TRBJ2-7; D unclear. The CDR3 has 18 amino acids. From germline, CDR1 is LNHDA and CDR2 SQIVND (reference sequence). The germline V and J ends were trimmed by 4 bases and 0 bases, with 22 bases remaining between them. CDR3: CASSNYVSPNDYSYEQYF. CDR3 sequence (DNA): TGTGCCAGTAGTAATTACGTAAGCCCTAATGATTACTCCTACGAGCAGTACTTC.

The V and J genes are TRBV19 and TRBJ1-4; 7 positions agree with TRBD1. CDR1 is LNHDA and CDR2 is SQIVND in the germline V gene (reference sequence). With V trimmed by 3 bases and J by 7 bases, 5 bases remained unmatched. The CDR3 length is 14 residues. The CDR3 nucleotides read TGTGCCAGTAGTATTCGGACAGGTAGTGAAAAACTGTTTTTT. This encodes CASSIRTGSEKLFF.

The chain has TRBV30 and TRBJ1-1, with TRBD1 as a possible D gene (5 bases). Trimming stripped 0 bases from V and 1 base from J, with 12 bases between. Germline loops: CDR1 GTSNPN, CDR2 SVGIG (reference sequence). The CDR3 runs 15 residues. CDR3 nucleotides: TGTGCCTGGAGTGTACAGCGGGGCGGGAACACTGAAGCTTTCTTT. This codes for CAWSVQRGGNTEAFF.

This clone was counted once. The chain uses TRBV2 and TRBJ2-2; a weak D match, TRBD2 (6 bases). Between the trimmed V and J ends, which lost 7 bases and 2 bases, there was a span of 11 bases. The CDR3 length is 14 residues. CDR1 is SNHLY and CDR2 is FYNNEI in the germline V gene. The CDR3 sequence: CASKRDFNTGELFF. The CDR3 nucleotides read TGTGCCAGCAAAAGGGACTTCAACACCGGGGAGCTGTTTTTT.

V usage is TRBV29-1 and J usage is TRBJ1-2, with D unclear. Trimming cost V 4 bases and J 4 bases, with 7 bases left between them. The CDR3 extends over 11 amino acids. Germline V lookup: CDR1 SQVTM, CDR2 ANQGSEA. The CDR3 DNA reads as TGCAGCGTTGGAGACTTCTATGGCTACACCTTC. Translated: CSVGDFYGYTF.